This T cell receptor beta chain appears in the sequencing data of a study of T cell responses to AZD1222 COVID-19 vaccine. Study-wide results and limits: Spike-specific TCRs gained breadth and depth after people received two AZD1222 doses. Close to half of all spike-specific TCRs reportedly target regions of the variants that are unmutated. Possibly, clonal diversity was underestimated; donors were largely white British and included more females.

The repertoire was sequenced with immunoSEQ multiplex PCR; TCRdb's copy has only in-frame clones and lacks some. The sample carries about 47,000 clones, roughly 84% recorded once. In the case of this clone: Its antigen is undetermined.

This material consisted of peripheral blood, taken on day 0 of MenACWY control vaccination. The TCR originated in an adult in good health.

The CDR3 is CASSQDGLAHEQFF. The CDR3 DNA reads as TGTGCCAGCAGCCAAGATGGGTTAGCCCATGAGCAGTTCTTC. V is TRBV3-1 (or the pseudogene TRBV3-2) and J is TRBJ2-1; D is unresolved. V lost 0 bases, J lost 8 bases, and 11 bases lay in between. The CDR3 covers 14 residues. CDR1 is LGHDT, CDR2 YNNKEL, per germline (reference sequence).